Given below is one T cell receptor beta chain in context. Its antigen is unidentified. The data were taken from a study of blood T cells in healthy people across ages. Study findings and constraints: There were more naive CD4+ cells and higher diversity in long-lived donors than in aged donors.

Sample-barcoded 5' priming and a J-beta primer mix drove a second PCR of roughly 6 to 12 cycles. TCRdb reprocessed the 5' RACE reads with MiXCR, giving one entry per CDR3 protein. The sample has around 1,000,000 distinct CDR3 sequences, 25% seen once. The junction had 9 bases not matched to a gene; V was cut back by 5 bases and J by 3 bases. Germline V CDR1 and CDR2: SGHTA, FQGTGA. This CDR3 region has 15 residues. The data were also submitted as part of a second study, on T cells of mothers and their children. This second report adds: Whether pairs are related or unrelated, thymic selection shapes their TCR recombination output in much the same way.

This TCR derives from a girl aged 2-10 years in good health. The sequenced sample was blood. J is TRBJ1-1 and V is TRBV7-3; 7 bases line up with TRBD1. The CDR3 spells CASSPHRGLDTEAFF. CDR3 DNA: TGTGCCAGCAGCCCGCACAGGGGCTTGGACACTGAAGCTTTCTTT. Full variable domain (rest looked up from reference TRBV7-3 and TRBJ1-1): GAGVSQTPSNKVTEKGKYVELRCDPISGHTALYWYRQSLGQGPEFLIYFQGTGAADDSGLPNDRFFAVRPEGSVSTLKIQRTERGDSAVYLCASSPHRGLDTEAFFGQGTRLTVV.